Sequencing of this T cell receptor (beta chain) was carried out in a study of T cell responses to AZD1222 COVID-19 vaccine. Looking at the study overall: Second-dose intervals near 4 or 12 weeks were combined.

Clones were read by immunoSEQ multiplex PCR, and TCRdb kept only the in-frame ones, dropping some. Of about 150,000 clones detected, approximately 83% appear once; the ten largest clones hold 8%. V dropped 4 bases and J dropped 6 bases, with 18 bases sitting between them. Looked up from germline, CDR1 is SGHTS and CDR2 is YDEGEE. This CDR3 is 15 amino acids long. The chain joins TRBV5-8 to TRBJ2-3; possible D gene TRBD2, 6 bases. The input for sequencing was peripheral blood, taken on day 0 of AZD1222 vaccination. This clonotype was sampled from an adult in good health. The CDR3 DNA follows: TGTGCCAGCAGCCTAGGGACTTCCCGGGGGGATACGCAGTATTTT. It yields the protein CASSLGTSRGDTQYF.